This T cell receptor (beta chain) derives from a study of identical twins. It was template switching that added a universal primer site, and there were unique molecular identifiers on the cDNA. TCRdb analysed the 5' RACE reads with MiXCR anew, one entry per CDR3 protein. The sample lists approximately 350,000 distinct CDR3 sequences, around an eighth occurring once. The V and J ends lost 2 bases and 4 bases respectively, with 8 bases between them. Germline-derived CDR1 and CDR2 are SEHNR and FQNEAQ (reference sequence). The CDR3 is made up of 14 amino acids. Study observations and caveats: Out-of-frame alpha sequences common to twins were enriched for low generation probability.

This clonotype was seen a handful of times. Antigen unknown. Another study also made use of these data, one on yellow fever vaccine responses in identical twins.

This clonotype was sampled from a woman between 18 and 29 years old in good health. The V gene is TRBV7-9, the J gene TRBJ1-4; tentative D call: TRBD1 (6 bases). Input material: CD8+ T cells sorted from blood. The CDR3 sequence is CASSLIGGNEKLFF. CDR3 DNA: TGTGCCAGCAGCTTAATAGGGGGTAATGAAAAACTGTTTTTT. The full variable domain, in which reference TRBV7-9 and TRBJ1-4 provide the parts outside the CDR3, is DTGVSQNPRHKITKRGQNVTFRCDPISEHNRLYWYRQTLGQGPEFLTYFQNEAQLEKSRLLSDRFSAERPKGSFSTLEIQRTEQGDSAMYLCASSLIGGNEKLFFGSGTQLSVL.